This is a list of T cell receptor beta chains from one sample in a study of early stage breast cancer tumors. This table comes from immunoSEQ multiplex PCR, and its TCRdb copy is limited to in-frame clones, with some not included. This table holds about 5,000 clones, about 56% found once. Input material: breast tumor tissue. The receptors were sampled from a person between 45 and 65 years old with breast cancer. Both conserved end residues are part of each CDR3. A D gene is named only where the DNA matches it firmly. Clone size appears in some rows only: once, few, many, or a class for an expanded clone.

D | size | J | V | DNA | CDR3
- | - | TRBJ1-3 | TRBV18 | TGTGCCAGCTCACCGCTGGGTCACTACACTCTCTCTGGAAACACCATATATTTT | CASSPLGHYTLSGNTIYF
- | - | TRBJ2-7 | TRBV6-1 | TGTGCCAGCAGTGAAGTAGGCGTCTCCTACGAGCAGTACTTC | CASSEVGVSYEQYF
- | - | TRBJ2-3 | TRBV5-6 | TGTGCCAGCAGCTCCCCCTGGACTAGCACAGATACGCAGTATTTT | CASSSPWTSTDTQYF
TRBD1 | - | TRBJ1-6 | TRBV25-1 | TGTGCCAGCAGTGAACAGACAGGGGGCGATTCACCCCTCCACTTT | CASSEQTGGDSPLHF
- | few | TRBJ1-2 | TRBV5-5 | TGTGCCAGCAGCGGGGACCCCATTTGGCGTGGCTACACCTTC | CASSGDPIWRGYTF
- | - | TRBJ2-3 | TRBV11-2 | TGTGCCAGCAGTCAAGGGACCAAAGGCACGAGCACAGATACGCAGTATTTT | CASSQGTKGTSTDTQYF
- | - | TRBJ2-1 | TRBV4-1 | TGCGCCAGCAGCCAAGAGCTGGCGGGGTACAATGAGCAGTTCTTC | CASSQELAGYNEQFF
- | - | TRBJ2-2 | TRBV9 | TGTGCCAGCAGCGTAGAAGATGTCGGGGAGCTGTTTTTT | CASSVEDVGELFF
- | - | TRBJ1-2 | TRBV10-2 | TGCGCCAGCAGTGAGTCCCCAGCCTCTCTGGGCTACACCTTC | CASSESPASLGYTF
- | - | TRBJ2-7 | TRBV30 | TGTGCCTGGAGTGTATTAGCAGGGGGGTACGAGCAGTACTTC | CAWSVLAGGYEQYF
TRBD1 | - | TRBJ2-7 | TRBV11-2 | TGTGCCAGCAGCTTAGCCCCAGGGGGCTCCTACGAGCAGTACTTC | CASSLAPGGSYEQYF
- | few | TRBJ2-7 | TRBV2 | TGTGCCAGCAACGACGGAGCCTACGAGCAGTACTTC | CASNDGAYEQYF
TRBD2 | once | TRBJ2-3 | TRBV5-4 | TGTGCCAGCAGGCCGGGAGGTTATCCCACAGATACGCAGTATTTT | CASRPGGYPTDTQYF
- | - | TRBJ2-1 | TRBV2 | TGTGCCAGCTGTCGATTCAGCGGATCCTACAATGAGCAGTTCTTC | CASCRFSGSYNEQFF
TRBD1 | - | TRBJ2-5 | TRBV27 | TGTGCCAGCACCCCGACAGGGGGAGGAGAGACCCAGTACTTC | CASTPTGGGETQYF
- | - | TRBJ1-2 | TRBV7-6 | TGTGCCAGCAGCTTAGCCTGGGACTATGGCTACACCTTC | CASSLAWDYGYTF
TRBD1 | few | TRBJ2-7 | TRBV5-1 | TGCGCCAGCAGCGTAGGGACAGCCTACGAGCAGTACTTC | CASSVGTAYEQYF
- | once | TRBJ2-1 | TRBV19 | TGTGCCAGTAGTACGCACGAGGGTCGGTTCTTC | CASSTHEGRFF
- | large | TRBJ2-2 | TRBV6-5 | TGTGCCAGCAGTTTGCAGGGGATAAACACCGGGGAGCTGTTTTTT | CASSLQGINTGELFF
- | - | TRBJ1-1 | TRBV19 | TGTGCCAGTAGTACCGGGGGACGGGGGTTCACTGAAGCTTTCTTT | CASSTGGRGFTEAFF
- | - | TRBJ2-6 | TRBV5-1 | TGCGCCAGCAGCTTATCCCCAAGCTCTGGGGCCAACGTCCTGACTTTC | CASSLSPSSGANVLTF